The clone carrying this T cell receptor (delta chain) is deemed large. At the DNA level, this CDR3 is encoded by other sequences in the same sample as well. The data derive from a study of gamma-delta T cells after stem cell transplantation. TCRdb reanalysed the RT-PCR reads with CATT. Of some 1,600 delta-chain clones listed, more than 8.5% are singletons. The germline V gene has CDR1 GEAIGNYY and CDR2 EKD. With V trimmed by 3 bases and J by 4 bases, 2 bases remained unmatched. The CDR3 runs 15 residues. The specimen sequenced was gamma-delta T cells. J is TRDJ2 and V is TRDV2; 12 bases are a match to TRDD3. The sequence came from a human donor. It is not recorded whose cells these are; they may come from a transplant donor. CDR3 region: CACDVLGDTTAQLFF. The CDR3 bases are TGTGCCTGTGACGTACTGGGGGATACGACAGCACAACTCTTCTTT.